This record covers a single TCR beta chain. Its antigen is as yet unknown. The data stem from a study of the immune and genomic landscape of osteosarcoma. Study-wide background: About 81% presented with localized disease at diagnosis.

Here immunoSEQ multiplex PCR was the method, and the copy in TCRdb shows in-frame clones only, minus some. The sample holds roughly 1,300 clones, around 73% seen once. Germline-derived CDR1 and CDR2 are SEHNR and FQNEAQ (reference sequence). The CDR3 loop spans 14 amino acids. V was shortened by 5 bases and J by 3 bases, with 13 bases between the two germline ends. Findings and limits, study-wide: About 5 cases had one hyperexpanded dominant clone and under 100 clonotypes. Productive clonality was low overall, averaging roughly 0.085, maximum around 0.3.

Input material: metastatic tumor tissue from the lung. The V call is TRBV7-9, the J call TRBJ1-1, with TRBD1 as a possible D gene (5 bases). This receptor was identified in a woman aged 25 to 39 with osteosarcoma. The CDR3 loop reads CASSTRDGHTEAFF. The CDR3 coding sequence is TGTGCCAGCAGCACCCGGGACGGCCACACTGAAGCTTTCTTT.